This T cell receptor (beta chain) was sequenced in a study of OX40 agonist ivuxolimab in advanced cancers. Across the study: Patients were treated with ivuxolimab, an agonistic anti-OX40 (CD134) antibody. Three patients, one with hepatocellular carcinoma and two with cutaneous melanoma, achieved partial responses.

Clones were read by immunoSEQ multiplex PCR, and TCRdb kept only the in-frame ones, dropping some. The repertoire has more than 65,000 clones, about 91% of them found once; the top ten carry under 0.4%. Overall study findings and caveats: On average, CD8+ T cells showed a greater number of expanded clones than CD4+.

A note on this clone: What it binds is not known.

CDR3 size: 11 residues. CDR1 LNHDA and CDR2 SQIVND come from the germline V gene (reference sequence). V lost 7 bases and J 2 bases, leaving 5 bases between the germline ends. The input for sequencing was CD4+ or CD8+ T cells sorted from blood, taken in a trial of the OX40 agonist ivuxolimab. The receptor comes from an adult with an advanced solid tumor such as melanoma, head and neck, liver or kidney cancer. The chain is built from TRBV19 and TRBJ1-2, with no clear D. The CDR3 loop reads CASTENYGYTF. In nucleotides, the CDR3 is TGTGCCAGTACAGAAAACTATGGCTACACCTTC.